The 5 T cell receptor beta chains in this list originate from one sample, sequenced in a study of T cells in Graves' hyperthyroidism and ophthalmopathy. What was amplified from RNA transcripts were TCR beta CDR3 regions. A first-round RT-PCR of the TCR CDR3 used the HTBI primer set. TCRdb redid the calling of the multiplex PCR reads with MiXCR, one entry per CDR3 protein. The repertoire holds a few hundred thousand distinct CDR3 sequences, about 45% seen once, with around 8% in the top ten. Sample: peripheral blood or thyroid tissue (not recorded which). These TCRs come from a woman aged 18-29 years with Graves' hyperthyroidism.

This clonotype has a count of ten or more. The rearrangement uses TRBV6-1 and TRBJ2-2; 9 nucleotides line up with TRBD2. This CDR3 is built from 15 residues. Germline values: CDR1 MNHNS, CDR2 SASEGT. V shed 3 bases and J 5 bases; nucleotides not matched to a gene: 4. The CDR3 here is CASSDGLAGTGELFF. The CDR3 nucleotides read TGTGCCAGCAGTGACGGTCTAGCGGGAACCGGGGAGCTGTTTTTT.

This clonotype was recorded at least ten times. The chain joins TRBV15 to TRBJ2-7, with TRBD2 matching over 14 bases. Germline CDR1 reads LNHNV; CDR2 reads YYDKDF (reference sequence). With 5 bases clipped from V and 2 bases from J, the junction kept 14 bases outside the gene matches. CDR3 length equals 19 residues. CDR3 coding DNA: TGTGCCACCAGCGGGGCGGGGACTAGCGGGAGAAGGGATCCCTACGAGCAGTACTTC. Protein sequence: CATSGAGTSGRRDPYEQYF.

Ten or more counts support this clonotype. The CDR3 reads CASSFSGRNTEAFF. CDR3 sequence (DNA): TGTGCCAGCAGTTTTTCAGGAAGGAACACTGAAGCTTTCTTT. This chain joins TRBV12-3 or TRBV12-4 and TRBJ1-1; D uncertain. The CDR3 is 14 amino acids. The V end was cut by 3 bases, the J end by 1 base, with 9 bases between.

This rearrangement joins TRBV29-1 to TRBJ1-2; 10 positions match TRBD1. The CDR3 contains 13 residues. Germline V gene data show CDR1 as SQVTM and CDR2 as ANQGSEA. The trim removed 7 bases at V and 3 bases at J, leaving 5 bases unmatched. The CDR3 spells CSGGGTGDYGYTF. DNA of the CDR3: TGCAGCGGGGGGGGGACAGGGGACTATGGCTACACCTTC.

The chain recombines TRBV11-2 with TRBJ2-1; D gene unclear. The CDR3 sequence is 16 residues long. V was clipped by 5 bases and J by 7 bases, with 21 bases between them. Germline CDR1 reads SGHAT; CDR2 reads FQNNGV. The DNA of the CDR3 is TGTGCCAGCAGCCCCGGGTGGAGCAGAGGTGGTAATGAGCAGTTCTTC. It encodes CASSPGWSRGGNEQFF.